A selection of T cell receptor beta chains follows, all from one sample in a study of blood T cells in healthy people across ages. Each CDR3 protein is one row after TCRdb ran MiXCR on the 5' RACE reads. The sample shows roughly 900,000 distinct CDR3 sequences, around 26% of them seen only once. Sequenced input: blood. The receptors here all came from a woman older than 75 in good health. Each CDR3 is given with its conserved first and last residue. D genes are given only for firm matches. Clone size is given for some rows only: seen once, a few or many times, or a class if the clone is expanded.

j_call: TRBJ2-4
v_call: TRBV27
clone_size: many
d_call: NA
cdr3_aa: CASSFRQGNIQYF
cdr3_nt: TGTGCCAGCAGTTTTCGGCAGGGGAACATTCAGTACTTC

j_call: TRBJ1-2
v_call: TRBV6-1
clone_size: many
d_call: NA
cdr3_aa: CASSDFGYTF
cdr3_nt: TGTGCCAGCAGTGATTTTGGCTACACCTTC

j_call: TRBJ2-3
v_call: TRBV7-2
clone_size: many
d_call: NA
cdr3_aa: CASSRRDHTDTQYF
cdr3_nt: TGTGCCAGCAGCCGGCGGGACCACACAGATACGCAGTATTTT

j_call: TRBJ2-6
v_call: TRBV7-9
clone_size: few
d_call: TRBD2
cdr3_aa: CASSLGAGGSGANVLTF
cdr3_nt: TGTGCCAGCAGCTTAGGAGCGGGGGGTTCTGGGGCCAACGTCCTGACTTTC

j_call: TRBJ2-2
v_call: TRBV5-6
clone_size: NA
d_call: NA
cdr3_aa: CASSLANTGERFF
cdr3_nt: TGTGCCAGCAGCTTGGCGAACACCGGGGAGCGGTTTTTT

j_call: TRBJ1-2
v_call: TRBV20-1
clone_size: many
d_call: TRBD1
cdr3_aa: CSAPWTGEKDGYTF
cdr3_nt: TGCAGTGCTCCCTGGACAGGGGAAAAAGATGGCTACACCTTC

j_call: TRBJ1-1
v_call: TRBV20-1
clone_size: NA
d_call: NA
cdr3_aa: CSARGRLGAFF
cdr3_nt: TGCAGTGCCCGGGGGAGACTCGGGGCTTTCTTT

j_call: TRBJ1-2
v_call: TRBV15
clone_size: NA
d_call: TRBD1
cdr3_aa: CATSKPTGVFDGYTF
cdr3_nt: TGTGCCACCAGCAAACCGACAGGGGTGTTCGACGGCTACACCTTC

j_call: TRBJ1-4
v_call: TRBV5-5
clone_size: NA
d_call: NA
cdr3_aa: CASSLTGRLGEKLFF
cdr3_nt: TGTGCCAGCAGCTTGACAGGGAGGCTTGGTGAAAAACTGTTTTTT

j_call: TRBJ2-1
v_call: TRBV3-1
clone_size: few
d_call: NA
cdr3_aa: CASSKSSYNEQFF
cdr3_nt: TGTGCCAGCAGTAAGAGCTCCTACAATGAGCAGTTCTTC

j_call: TRBJ1-2
v_call: TRBV20-1
clone_size: many
d_call: TRBD1
cdr3_aa: CSARASGRGMHGYTF
cdr3_nt: TGCAGTGCTAGAGCTAGCGGCAGGGGGATGCATGGCTACACCTTC